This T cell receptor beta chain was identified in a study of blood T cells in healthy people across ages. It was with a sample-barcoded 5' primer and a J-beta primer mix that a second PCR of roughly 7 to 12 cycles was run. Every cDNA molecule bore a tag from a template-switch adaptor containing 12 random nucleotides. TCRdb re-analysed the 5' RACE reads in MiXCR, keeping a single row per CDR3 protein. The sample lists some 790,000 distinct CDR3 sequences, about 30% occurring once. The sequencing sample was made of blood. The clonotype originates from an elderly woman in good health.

CDR3 loop: CASSLKPRGNTEAFF. The CDR3 nucleotides read TGTGCCAGCAGCTTGAAACCCAGGGGAAACACTGAAGCTTTCTTT. V is TRBV5-8 and J is TRBJ1-1; D perhaps matches TRBD1 (6 bases). The CDR3 is 15 amino acids. V shed 1 base and J shed 2 bases, with 12 bases lying between them. The germline V gene has CDR1 SGHTS and CDR2 YDEGEE.